This entry concerns a single T cell receptor beta chain. Its antigen is not identified. Preparing the TCRbeta library involved the use of unique molecular identifiers. TCRdb called the PCR reads again in MiXCR, with one record for every CDR3 protein. The sample lists about 980,000 distinct CDR3 sequences; about 29% were seen once. This sample was included in a study of T-cell reconstitution after alpha-beta-depleted transplantation in children. Study conclusions and caveats: Reports say that about two months after transplant, the alpha-beta T cells came out of several hundred graft clones that had expanded. Some patients' high day-60 TCRbeta diversity was attributed to recipient cells surviving conditioning.

The V end lost 0 bases, the J end lost 2 bases, and 12 bases lay between the germline ends. The CDR3 spans 15 residues. The germline CDR1 and CDR2 sequences are SGHRS and YFSETQ. The sample consisted of PBMCs, mostly from graft donor cells, taken 360 days after TCRalphabeta/CD19-depleted stem cell transplant. This clonotype originated in a boy under three years old who had a stem cell transplant for SCID, so the T cells may come from the graft donor. The rearrangement joins TRBV5-1 to TRBJ2-7; D not certain. The chain's CDR3 is CASSLEALTPYEQYF. CDR3 DNA sequence: TGCGCCAGCAGCTTGGAGGCCCTAACCCCCTACGAGCAGTACTTC.